The 23 T cell receptor beta chains below come from one sample, sequenced in a study of T cell clonotyping in hematopoietic cell transplantation. Profiled with immunoSEQ multiplex PCR; TCRdb holds only in-frame clones, not every one. The sample lists roughly 11,000 clones; approximately 90% were seen once. The specimen was peripheral blood mononuclear cells. The receptors were gathered from a woman between 45 and 60 years old in good health. Some clones in this sample may be carry-over from other donors' samples.

This sequence joins TRBV27 and TRBJ1-1; D is perhaps TRBD1 (6 bases). CDR1 and CDR2 (germline): MNHEY, SMNVEV (reference sequence). The CDR3 runs 14 residues. Trimming took off 3 bases at V and 5 bases at J, with 13 bases between the two ends. As DNA, the CDR3 is TGTGCCAGCAGTTTTTACAGGGAGAAAACTGAAGCTTTCTTT. It yields the protein CASSFYREKTEAFF.

This clone showed up just once. The V gene is TRBV7-6, the J gene TRBJ1-2; TRBD1 might be the D (6 bases). CDR3 length: 16 residues. Germline loops: CDR1 SGHVS, CDR2 FNYEAQ. The V gene lost 4 bases and the J gene lost 7 bases, with 22 bases spanning the gap. This chain's CDR3 is CASSSSSDRFSGGYTF. DNA of the CDR3: TGTGCCAGCAGCTCGAGCTCGGACAGATTTAGCGGTGGCTACACCTTC. The variable domain in full, with the rest retrieved from reference TRBV7-6 and TRBJ1-2, is GAGVSQSPRYKVTKRGQDVALRCDPISGHVSLYWYRQALGQGPEFLTYFNYEAQQDKSGLPNDRFSAERPEGSISTLTIQRTEQRDSAMYRCASSSSSDRFSGGYTFGSGTRLTVV.

The V and J genes are TRBV5-4 and TRBJ2-5; 14 positions match TRBD2. The CDR3 spans 17 residues. V shed 0 bases, J shed 4 bases, and the junction held 5 bases outside the gene matches. Germline-derived CDR1 and CDR2 are SGHNT and YYREEE (reference sequence). Here the CDR3 reads CASSLGGGTSGGETQYF. CDR3 in DNA: TGTGCCAGCAGCTTGGGAGGAGGGACTAGCGGGGGAGAGACCCAGTACTTC.

The chain carries TRBV25-1 and TRBJ2-7; tentative D call: TRBD1 (5 bases). The germline V and J ends were trimmed by 2 bases and 4 bases, with 12 bases remaining between them. In germline, CDR1 is MGHDK, CDR2 SYGVNS. The CDR3 totals 14 residues. The CDR3 nucleotides are TGTGCCAGCAGTGAACAGGGTATCTTTTACGAGCAGTACTTC. Residues: CASSEQGIFYEQYF.

The rearrangement links TRBV5-1 to TRBJ1-3, with 8 bases that match TRBD1. V lost 3 bases and J lost 4; bases outside the gene matches: 6. CDR3 length equals 15 residues. CDR1 and CDR2 (germline): SGHRS, YFSETQ. In DNA, the CDR3 is TGCGCCAGCAGCTCCGTGACAGGGGTCGGAAACACCATATATTTT. Its protein product is CASSSVTGVGNTIYF.

The CDR3 loop reads CASSFEATYNSPLHF. The DNA for the CDR3 is TGCGCCAGCAGCTTCGAGGCGACATATAATTCACCCCTCCACTTT. The V and J genes are TRBV5-1 and TRBJ1-6; the D is unclear. Trimming removed 2 bases from V and 4 bases from J, with 10 bases in between. The CDR3 spans 15 residues. The germline gives CDR1 SGHRS, CDR2 YFSETQ.

The gene calls are TRBV18 and TRBJ2-7; 9 bases are a match to TRBD1. CDR3 length: 15 residues. V was clipped by 3 bases and J by 3 bases; unmatched bases: 6. The germline V gene has CDR1 KGHSH and CDR2 LQKENI. In DNA, the CDR3 is TGTGCCAGCTCACCTGCGGGACAGGGAAACTACGAGCAGTACTTC. The encoded protein is CASSPAGQGNYEQYF.

The chain joins TRBV7-2 to TRBJ1-6; weak D call: TRBD1 (5 bases). The CDR3 runs to 14 residues. The V gene lost 1 base and the J gene lost 9 bases, with 10 bases spanning the gap. Germline-derived CDR1 and CDR2 are SGHTA and FQGNSA. The CDR3 sequence is CASSLGQRGSPLHF. The CDR3 nucleotides read TGTGCCAGCAGCTTAGGCCAAAGGGGTTCACCCCTCCACTTT.

The chain links TRBV7-7 to TRBJ2-7, with D possibly being TRBD1 (6 bases). This CDR3 has 14 amino acids. V was cut by 0 bases and J by 5 bases, with 11 bases left in between. Germline lookup yields CDR1 SSHAT and CDR2 FNYEAQ (reference sequence). CDR3 loop: CASSLAGQSHEQYF. The CDR3 nucleotides are TGTGCCAGCAGCTTAGCCGGACAGTCTCACGAGCAGTACTTC.

The chain couples TRBV7-2 to TRBJ2-5; the D gene is possibly TRBD2 (5 bases). The CDR3 is made up of 15 amino acids. Germline values: CDR1 SGHTA, CDR2 FQGNSA. Trimming left V 2 bases short and J 2 bases short, with 12 bases between. CDR3 loop: CASSLPGLGQETQYF. The CDR3 bases are TGTGCCAGCAGCTTACCGGGGTTAGGTCAAGAGACCCAGTACTTC.

This clone was seen only once. The V and J genes are TRBV2 and TRBJ1-1; 9 bases agree with TRBD1. V trimming: 6 bases; J trimming: 4 bases; junction bases outside the gene matches: 3. Germline V lookup: CDR1 SNHLY, CDR2 FYNNEI. CDR3 length: 13 amino acids. This CDR3 reads CASRTTGGTEAFF. DNA for the CDR3: TGTGCCAGCAGGACGACAGGGGGCACTGAAGCTTTCTTT.

The V call is TRBV7-2, the J call TRBJ1-6; possible D gene TRBD1, 6 bases. The CDR3 runs 15 residues. V lost 1 base to trimming and J lost 11 bases, with 15 bases between them. Per germline, CDR1 SGHTA and CDR2 FQGNSA. The chain's CDR3 is CASSLGGRGFTPLHF. The CDR3 nucleotides are TGTGCCAGCAGCTTAGGTGGCAGGGGTTTTACACCCCTCCACTTT.

In its sample, this clone was seen once. The genes are TRBV2 and TRBJ2-3; no definite D call. V lost 6 bases and J lost 7, with 11 bases in between. CDR3 size: 12 residues. From germline, CDR1 is SNHLY and CDR2 FYNNEI. The CDR3 DNA sequence: TGTGCCAGCAGCCTTGGCGCAAATACGCAGTATTTT. Residues: CASSLGANTQYF.

This clone was found once. The chain couples TRBV4-1 to TRBJ2-4; possible D gene TRBD1, 6 bases. Germline V lookup: CDR1 MGHRA, CDR2 YSYEKL. This CDR3 has 14 amino acids. The V end lost 3 bases, the J end lost 2 bases, and 8 bases lay between the germline ends. CDR3: CASSHRGSKNIQYF. The CDR3 bases are TGCGCCAGCAGCCACAGGGGTTCCAAAAACATTCAGTACTTC.

V gene TRBV27 combines with J gene TRBJ2-7; D might be TRBD1 (6 bases). CDR1 is MNHEY and CDR2 is SMNVEV in the germline V gene (reference sequence). V was pared by 6 bases and J by 6 bases, with 15 bases between. The CDR3 has 13 amino acids. The CDR3 sequence is CASSIHRVSEQYF. The CDR3 nucleotides are TGTGCCAGCAGCATTCACAGGGTATCCGAGCAGTACTTC.

CDR3 sequence (DNA): TGCGCCAGCAGCGAAGGCGATGACGCCTCTGGCACAGATACGCAGTATTTT. Amino acids: CASSEGDDASGTDTQYF. The chain carries TRBV5-1 and TRBJ2-3; no clear D gene. V was shortened by 4 bases and J by 1 base, with 19 bases between the two germline ends. The CDR3 is 17 residues long. Germline CDR1 and CDR2: SGHRS and YFSETQ.

A single count supports this clone. The chain uses TRBV27 and TRBJ1-4; D not resolved. This CDR3 has 14 amino acids. In germline, CDR1 is MNHEY, CDR2 SMNVEV (reference sequence). Trimming removed 2 bases from V and 8 bases from J, with 12 bases in between. The CDR3: CASSLEGEGEKLFF. The CDR3 DNA reads TGTGCCAGCAGTTTAGAGGGTGAGGGCGAAAAACTGTTTTTT.

This clone was counted a single time. The V and J genes are TRBV2 and TRBJ1-2; the match to TRBD1 covers 8 bases. V was pared by 8 bases and J by 1 base, with 3 bases of the junction left unmatched. This CDR3 region has 13 residues. In germline, CDR1 is SNHLY, CDR2 FYNNEI. DNA of the CDR3: TGTGCCAGCCACAGGGGGGGTAACTATGGCTACACCTTC. Amino acids: CASHRGGNYGYTF.

V gene TRBV9 combines with J gene TRBJ1-4; 8 bases are a match to TRBD1. Germline V gene data show CDR1 as SGDLS and CDR2 as YYNGEE. CDR3 length: 15 amino acids. Trimming at V came to 3 bases and at J to 8 bases, leaving 9 bases not matched to a gene. CDR3 sequence: CASSEYRGVGEKLFF. The CDR3 DNA sequence: TGTGCCAGCAGCGAGTACAGGGGGGTAGGGGAAAAACTGTTTTTT.

The chain recombines TRBV20-1 with TRBJ2-3, with D perhaps matching TRBD2 (5 bases). CDR3 length equals 9 residues. The germline V gene encodes CDR1 DFQATT and CDR2 SNEGSKA (reference sequence). The CDR3: CSAPRAQYF. As DNA, the CDR3 is TGCAGCGCGCCGCGGGCGCAGTATTTT.

The chain recombines TRBV5-6 with TRBJ2-3; 10 bases line up with TRBD2. This CDR3 is built from 16 residues. V lost 1 base and J lost 0; bases outside the gene matches: 2. Per the germline V gene, CDR1 is SGHDT and CDR2 is YYEEEE. As DNA, the CDR3 is TGTGCCAGCAGCTTGTTTAGCGGGGGGAGCACAGATACGCAGTATTTT. Translating it yields CASSLFSGGSTDTQYF.

V gene TRBV30 combines with J gene TRBJ2-7; 9 bases line up with TRBD2. The CDR3 runs to 14 residues. Trimming removed 0 bases from V and 7 bases from J; junction bases left unmatched: 7. Germline CDR1 and CDR2: GTSNPN and SVGIG (reference sequence). The CDR3 loop reads CAWSVSLAGQEQYF. In nucleotides, the CDR3 is TGTGCCTGGAGTGTATCCCTAGCGGGGCAGGAGCAGTACTTC.

In regard to this clone: At one end the junction does not follow the germline gene, possibly because of a read error. The V and J genes are TRBV5-1 and TRBJ1-1; 12 nucleotides agree with TRBD1. CDR3 length equals 15 residues. Germline CDR1 is SGHRS and CDR2 is YFSETQ. DNA for the CDR3: TGCGCCAGCAGTTTGGGACAGGGGGCCTGGGCTGAAGCTTTCTTT. This codes for CASSLGQGAWAEAFF. Full variable domain (remainder filled in from reference TRBV5-1 and TRBJ1-1): KAGVTQTPRYLIKTRGQQVTLSCSPISGHRSVSWYQQTPGQGLQFLFEYFSETQRNKGNFPGRFSGRQFSNSRSEMNVSTLELGDSALYLCASSLGQGAWAEAFFGQGTRLTVV.